This passage covers 6 T cell receptor beta chains from one sample sequenced in a study of OX40 agonist ivuxolimab in advanced cancers. Produced via immunoSEQ multiplex PCR; TCRdb's table is partial and in-frame only. The table shows tens of thousands of clones, with around 90% occurring only once. Source: CD4+ or CD8+ T cells sorted from blood, taken in a trial of the OX40 agonist ivuxolimab. The receptors originated from an adult with an advanced solid tumor such as melanoma, head and neck, liver or kidney cancer.

The chain carries TRBV4-1 and TRBJ2-5; 8 positions agree with TRBD2. CDR1 is MGHRA and CDR2 is YSYEKL in the germline V gene. Trimming removed 3 bases from V and 4 bases from J; junction bases left unmatched: 13. The CDR3 sequence is 17 residues long. This chain's CDR3 is CASSQQDVAGGGETQYF. The CDR3 nucleotides read TGCGCCAGCAGCCAGCAGGACGTTGCGGGAGGAGGAGAGACCCAGTACTTC.

For the CDR3, the DNA is TGCGCCACCGAAGGGGTCACTAGCGGCTACAATGAGCAGTTCTTC. This gives the protein CATEGVTSGYNEQFF. The V and J genes are TRBV10-2 and TRBJ2-1, with 8 bases that match TRBD2. The CDR3 length is 15 residues. The germline V gene encodes CDR1 WSHSY and CDR2 SAAADI. V lost 10 bases and J lost 3; bases outside the gene matches: 11.

The chain links TRBV2 to TRBJ2-1, with 11 bases matching TRBD1. CDR1 and CDR2 (germline): SNHLY, FYNNEI. The CDR3 covers 13 residues. The V gene end was trimmed by 10 bases and the J gene end by 7 bases; junction bases not matched to a gene: 6. The CDR3 is CAIPGQGENEQFF. Written as DNA, the CDR3 is TGTGCCATTCCGGGACAGGGGGAGAATGAGCAGTTCTTC.

This sequence joins TRBV27 and TRBJ2-3; 11 nucleotides agree with TRBD2. There are 16 residues in the CDR3. J gave up 2 bases and V 5 bases, and 6 bases lay outside the gene matches. Germline CDR1 and CDR2: MNHEY and SMNVEV (reference sequence). CDR3 bases: TGTGCCAGCAGTGGGGGACTAGCGGAGCTCACAGATACGCAGTATTTT. Its translation is CASSGGLAELTDTQYF.

This sequence joins TRBV29-1 and TRBJ2-1; tentative D call: TRBD2 (6 bases). Looked up from germline, CDR1 is SQVTM and CDR2 is ANQGSEA. The V end lost 6 bases, the J end lost 3 bases, and 18 bases lay between the germline ends. The length of the CDR3 is 15 residues. CDR3 amino acids: CSVTGTGTGYNEQFF. The CDR3 DNA reads TGCAGCGTGACCGGAACCGGGACTGGCTACAATGAGCAGTTCTTC.

The count of this clone is one. The chain carries TRBV7-9 and TRBJ2-3, with no clear D. V gave up 1 base and J gave up 8 bases, with 13 bases separating them. Germline CDR1 SEHNR, CDR2 FQNEAQ (reference sequence). This CDR3 is built from 14 residues. Written as DNA, the CDR3 is TGTGCCAGCAGCTTAGTGGTCGCTGGAAGTACGCAGTATTTT. Amino acid sequence: CASSLVVAGSTQYF.